This T cell receptor (beta chain) comes out of a study of T cells after yellow fever vaccination. Trimming cost V 1 base and J 0 bases; bases outside gene matches: 5. The CDR3 runs to 16 residues. CDR1 and CDR2 from the germline V gene are MNHEY and SMNVEV (reference sequence). Using its own MiXCR run on the 5' RACE reads, TCRdb lists one record per CDR3 protein. Among about 96,000 distinct CDR3 sequences, almost 9% were seen once, and the ten largest hold 16%. This clonotype was counted only a few times. The sequence came from a young man who received the YFV17D yellow fever vaccine. J is TRBJ1-2 and V is TRBV27, with 7 bases lining up with TRBD1. Sample: CD8+ T cells not binding an NS4B(214-222) dextramer, sorted from PBMCs, taken around 14 days after the first yellow fever vaccination. DNA of the CDR3: TGTGCCAGCAGTTTATTAGGGGGCACAGCTAACTATGGCTACACCTTC. As protein: CASSLLGGTANYGYTF.